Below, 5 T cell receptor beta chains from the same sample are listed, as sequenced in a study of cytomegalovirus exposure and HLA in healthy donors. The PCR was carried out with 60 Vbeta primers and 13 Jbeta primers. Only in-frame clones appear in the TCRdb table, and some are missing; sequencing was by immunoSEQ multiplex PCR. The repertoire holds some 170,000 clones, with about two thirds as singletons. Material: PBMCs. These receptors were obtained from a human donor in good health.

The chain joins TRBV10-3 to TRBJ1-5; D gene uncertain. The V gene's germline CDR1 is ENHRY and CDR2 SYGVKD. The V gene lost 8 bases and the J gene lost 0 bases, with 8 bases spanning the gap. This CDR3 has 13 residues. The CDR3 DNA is TGTGCCATCGGCGGAAATAGCAATCAGCCCCAGCATTTT. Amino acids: CAIGGNSNQPQHF.

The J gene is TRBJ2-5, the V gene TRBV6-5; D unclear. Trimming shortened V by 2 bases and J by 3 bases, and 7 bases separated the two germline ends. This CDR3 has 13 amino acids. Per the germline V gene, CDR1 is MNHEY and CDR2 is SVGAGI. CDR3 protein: CASSYRPEETQYF. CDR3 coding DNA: TGTGCCAGCAGTTACCGCCCGGAAGAGACCCAGTACTTC.

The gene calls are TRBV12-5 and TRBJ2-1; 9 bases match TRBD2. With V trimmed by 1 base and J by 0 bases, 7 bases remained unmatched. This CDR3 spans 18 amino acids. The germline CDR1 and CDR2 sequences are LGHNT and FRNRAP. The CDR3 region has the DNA TGTGCTAGTGGTTTGGGACTAGCGGACTTTAGCTCCTACAATGAGCAGTTCTTC. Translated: CASGLGLADFSSYNEQFF.

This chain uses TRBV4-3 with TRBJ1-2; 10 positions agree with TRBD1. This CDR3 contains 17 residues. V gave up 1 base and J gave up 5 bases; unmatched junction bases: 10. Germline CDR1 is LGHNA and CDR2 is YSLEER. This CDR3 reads CASSQVMGTGAGYGYTF. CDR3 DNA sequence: TGCGCCAGCAGCCAAGTGATGGGGACAGGGGCTGGTTATGGCTACACCTTC.

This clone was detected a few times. The CDR3 spells CASSTSGQSGTQYF. The CDR3, as DNA: TGTGCCAGTAGTACTAGTGGACAGTCGGGGACCCAGTACTTC. The chain has TRBV19 and TRBJ2-5, with D perhaps matching TRBD1 (6 bases). The CDR3 contains 14 residues. From germline, CDR1 is LNHDA and CDR2 SQIVND (reference sequence). Trimming took 4 bases from V and 7 from J, leaving 16 bases between them.